The rows below give T cell receptor beta chains drawn from one sample of a study of T cell responses to AZD1222 COVID-19 vaccine. The repertoire was sequenced with immunoSEQ multiplex PCR; TCRdb's copy has only in-frame clones and lacks some. The table lists 210,000 or so clones, about 94% of them singletons. The material was peripheral blood, obtained 28 days after the second dose of the MenACWY control vaccine. All receptors derive from an adult who received the MenACWY meningococcal vaccine as a control. Both conserved end residues are trimmed from each CDR3.

v_call	j_call	cdr3_aa
TRBV24-1	TRBJ2-2	ATSDFGAGTAGELF
TRBV28	TRBJ1-2	ASSPSWVANYGYT
TRBV4-2	TRBJ2-7	ASSQETGSRYEQY
TRBV27	TRBJ2-2	ASSLSLSGELF
TRBV19	TRBJ1-1	ASGAGGNTEAF
TRBV7-9	TRBJ2-1	ASSLEGLGYNEQF
TRBV19	TRBJ1-2	ASSRTGNYGYT
TRBV7-3	TRBJ2-2	ASSQFGGGPNTGELF
TRBV5-1	TRBJ2-3	ASSLDGVASTDTQY
TRBV21-1	TRBJ2-7	ASSKSGRHSYEQY
TRBV5-8	TRBJ1-3	ASSGQGAGNTIY
TRBV5-1	TRBJ2-7	ASSFLRDESYEQY
TRBV10-2	TRBJ1-4	ASRKTGGVEKLF
TRBV12-3/TRBV12-4	TRBJ1-1	ASTRGYTPEAF
TRBV29-1	TRBJ1-1	SVEGVVNTEAF
TRBV19	TRBJ1-1	ASSAAGSWGTEAF
TRBV11-2	TRBJ2-3	ASSLEGDTQY
TRBV27	TRBJ2-7	ASSLFGPSGAYEQY
TRBV5-3	TRBJ2-5	AGYRGGPLETQY
TRBV9	TRBJ1-3	ASSAGTAFSGNTIY
TRBV15	TRBJ1-5	ATSRWRDQPQH
TRBV28	TRBJ1-5	ASIETGGIGNQPQH
TRBV27	TRBJ1-1	ASSPPIGLGNTEAF
TRBV5-1	TRBJ2-7	ASAEGPYEQY
TRBV3-1/TRBV3-2	TRBJ2-2	ASSQDTIAGTGELF
TRBV29-1	TRBJ2-2	SVVGAGALTGELF
TRBV6-5	TRBJ2-1	ASSQGGVKNNEQF
TRBV28	TRBJ2-1	ASSLNGAYNEQF
TRBV7-9	TRBJ1-2	ASSLDRQGDGYT
TRBV5-6	TRBJ2-7	ASSLRGEHYEQY